The 32 T cell receptor beta chains reported below all come from one sample, sequenced in a study of cytomegalovirus exposure and HLA in healthy donors. Vbeta (60) and Jbeta (13) primers were used in the PCR. The table came from immunoSEQ multiplex PCR; TCRdb's copy has only in-frame clones and leaves some out. The sample lists roughly 250,000 clones; 80% were seen once. The material sequenced was PBMCs. These TCRs come from a girl aged 2-15 years in good health and CMV-seronegative.

The rearrangement joins TRBV5-6 to TRBJ2-7; TRBD2 agrees at 13 bases. J was trimmed by 2 bases and V by 1 base; bases with no gene match: 0. This CDR3 is 15 amino acids long. Germline loops: CDR1 SGHDT, CDR2 YYEEEE. This CDR3 reads CASSLTSGRAYEQYF. In DNA, the CDR3 is TGTGCCAGCAGCTTGACTAGCGGGAGGGCCTACGAGCAGTACTTC.

The gene calls are TRBV2 and TRBJ2-2; possibly TRBD1 for D (6 bases). CDR3 length: 16 residues. CDR1 and CDR2 from the germline V gene are SNHLY and FYNNEI. V lost 4 bases and J lost 3, with 15 bases in between. DNA of the CDR3: TGTGCCAGCAGTGTTTTGGTTAAGGGGGACACCGGGGAGCTGTTTTTT. This sequence encodes CASSVLVKGDTGELFF.

This chain connects TRBV5-1 to TRBJ2-7; D perhaps matches TRBD1 (6 bases). Trimming removed 4 bases from V and 4 bases from J, with 15 bases in between. Germline V lookup: CDR1 SGHRS, CDR2 YFSETQ. The length of the CDR3 is 14 residues. The CDR3 DNA reads as TGCGCCAGCAGCATACAGGGTGATGGGTACGAGCAGTACTTC. Amino acids: CASSIQGDGYEQYF.

The chain joins TRBV5-6 to TRBJ1-1, with 12 nucleotides matching TRBD1. The J segment lost 8 bases and the V segment lost 4 bases, leaving 6 bases of the junction unmatched. Germline CDR1 and CDR2: SGHDT and YYEEEE. The CDR3 totals 14 residues. The chain's CDR3 is CASSLGTGGEEAFF. As DNA, the CDR3 is TGTGCCAGCAGCCTCGGGACAGGGGGCGAAGAAGCTTTCTTT.

This chain joins TRBV6-1 and TRBJ1-5; the D gene is possibly TRBD1 (5 bases). The CDR3 has 14 amino acids. V was shortened by 6 bases and J by 1 base, with 10 bases between the two germline ends. Looked up from germline, CDR1 is MNHNS and CDR2 is SASEGT. The CDR3 region has the DNA TGTGCCAGCAGGGGGGGGGTGAGCAATCAGCCCCAGCATTTT. Translation: CASRGGVSNQPQHF.

The chain combines TRBV19 with TRBJ2-1; D is perhaps TRBD2 (5 bases). This CDR3 region has 12 residues. V lost 8 bases, J lost 3 bases, and 8 bases lay in between. Germline V gene lookup returns CDR1 LNHDA and CDR2 SQIVND (reference sequence). In DNA form, the CDR3 reads TGTGCCAGTTGGACTTTCTACAATGAGCAGTTCTTC. It translates to CASWTFYNEQFF. The entire variable domain, with the rest obtained from reference TRBV19 and TRBJ2-1, is as follows: DGGITQSPKYLFRKEGQNVTLSCEQNLNHDAMYWYRQDPGQGLRLIYYSQIVNDFQKGDIAEGYSVSREKKESFPLTVTSAQKNPTAFYLCASWTFYNEQFFGPGTRLTVL.

This chain joins TRBV5-1 and TRBJ2-7; the D gene is possibly TRBD1 (5 bases). The germline CDR1 and CDR2 sequences are SGHRS and YFSETQ. The V end was cut by 3 bases, the J end by 0 bases, with 7 bases between. The CDR3 extends over 13 amino acids. CDR3: CASSSQASYEQYF. In nucleotides, the CDR3 is TGCGCCAGCAGCTCACAGGCCTCCTACGAGCAGTACTTC.

V and J are TRBV9 and TRBJ2-2, with 11 nucleotides matching TRBD2. The CDR3 runs 20 residues. Germline CDR1 is SGDLS and CDR2 is YYNGEE. Trimming at V came to 4 bases and at J to 0 bases, leaving 14 bases not matched to a gene. In DNA form, the CDR3 reads TGTGCCAGCAGCCGGCGGCTAGCGGGGGGCCAGGAACCGAACACCGGGGAGCTGTTTTTT. As protein: CASSRRLAGGQEPNTGELFF. Looking up the rest from reference TRBV9 and TRBJ2-2 gives the full variable domain: DSGVTQTPKHLITATGQRVTLRCSPRSGDLSVYWYQQSLDQGLQFLIQYYNGEERAKGNILERFSAQQFPDLHSELNLSSLELGDSALYFCASSRRLAGGQEPNTGELFFGEGSRLTVL.

The chain joins TRBV11-3 to TRBJ2-3; a possible D gene is TRBD1 (6 bases). The V gene's germline CDR1 is SGHNT and CDR2 YENEEA. The CDR3 sequence is 14 residues long. V lost 3 bases, J lost 3 bases, and 10 bases lay in between. The CDR3 reads CASSLGALTDTQYF. CDR3 DNA: TGTGCCAGCAGCTTGGGGGCCCTAACAGATACGCAGTATTTT.

The CDR3 region is CASSGRGYEQYF. Here the CDR3 DNA reads TGTGCCAGCAGCGGCAGGGGTTACGAGCAGTACTTC. The rearrangement joins TRBV7-8 to TRBJ2-7; possibly TRBD1 for D (6 bases). Trimming removed 5 bases from V and 4 bases from J, with 9 bases in between. This CDR3 has 12 residues. Germline V gene lookup returns CDR1 SGHVS and CDR2 FQNEAQ.

This rearrangement joins TRBV19 to TRBJ1-6; a weak D match, TRBD1 (6 bases). Trimming pared 3 bases from V and 10 bases from J, leaving 16 bases between. Per the germline V gene, CDR1 is LNHDA and CDR2 is SQIVND (reference sequence). The CDR3 spans 15 residues. The chain's CDR3 is CASSIFTGRQSPLHF. The DNA of the CDR3 is TGTGCCAGTAGTATCTTCACAGGGCGGCAATCACCCCTCCACTTT.

This clone was seen more than once but under ten times. The chain employs TRBV7-2 and TRBJ1-1, with D possibly TRBD1 on 6 matching bases. The CDR3 contains 13 residues. The V gene lost 5 bases and the J gene lost 4 bases, with 11 bases spanning the gap. Germline V gene data show CDR1 as SGHTA and CDR2 as FQGNSA. The CDR3 bases are TGTGCCAGCAGCCTCACAGGGACCACTGAAGCTTTCTTT. This translates into CASSLTGTTEAFF.

The chain employs TRBV29-1 and TRBJ1-2, with TRBD1 matching over 9 bases. The CDR3 consists of 14 residues. V trimming: 1 base; J trimming: 4 bases; junction bases outside the gene matches: 4. Germline V gives CDR1 SQVTM, CDR2 ANQGSEA. The CDR3 region has the DNA TGCAGCGTTGAAGGGGACAGGGAGGGCTATGGCTACACCTTC. Protein: CSVEGDREGYGYTF.

The CDR3 DNA is TGTGCCAGCAGTTTCGGGGACTACAATGAGCAGTTCTTC. This encodes CASSFGDYNEQFF. The V and J genes are TRBV28 and TRBJ2-1; D perhaps matches TRBD2 (5 bases). The V gene's germline CDR1 is MDHEN and CDR2 SYDVKM. Trimming pared 3 bases from V and 3 bases from J, leaving 6 bases between. This CDR3 spans 13 amino acids.

This clone showed up just once. The chain joins TRBV7-9 to TRBJ2-3; 8 bases are a match to TRBD2. The CDR3 has 16 residues. Germline values: CDR1 SEHNR, CDR2 FQNEAQ (reference sequence). Trimming took 4 bases from V and 5 from J; bases not matched to a gene: 11. CDR3 sequence: CASSSKSGSFGDTQYF. The CDR3 DNA reads TGTGCCAGCAGCTCAAAAAGCGGGAGCTTTGGAGATACGCAGTATTTT.

About this clone itself: The sample has other DNA sequences that encode this CDR3 too. V is TRBV28 and J is TRBJ2-2, with 8 bases fitting TRBD1. The CDR3 contains 14 residues. Germline CDR1 is MDHEN and CDR2 is SYDVKM. The V gene end was trimmed by 5 bases and the J gene end by 3 bases; junction bases not matched to a gene: 2. The CDR3 here is CASSLTGDTGELFF. CDR3 sequence (DNA): TGTGCCAGCAGTCTGACAGGGGACACCGGGGAGCTGTTTTTT.

In this sample, this clone turned up a few times. This chain joins TRBV5-1 and TRBJ2-7; maybe TRBD1 (7 bases). The CDR3 contains 16 residues. V gave up 0 bases and J gave up 0 bases, with 13 bases separating them. The germline V gene has CDR1 SGHRS and CDR2 YFSETQ. CDR3 DNA sequence: TGCGCCAGCAGCTTGGTTCAGGGGGGACACTCCTACGAGCAGTACTTC. Translated, it gives CASSLVQGGHSYEQYF. Filled out from reference TRBV5-1 and TRBJ2-7, the complete variable domain reads KAGVTQTPRYLIKTRGQQVTLSCSPISGHRSVSWYQQTPGQGLQFLFEYFSETQRNKGNFPGRFSGRQFSNSRSEMNVSTLELGDSALYLCASSLVQGGHSYEQYFGPGTRLTVT.

This chain connects TRBV5-1 to TRBJ2-2; D perhaps matches TRBD1 (6 bases). The germline gives CDR1 SGHRS, CDR2 YFSETQ. V dropped 4 bases and J dropped 8 bases, with 15 bases sitting between them. The CDR3 totals 14 residues. The CDR3 sequence is CASSSGQLGGELFF. In DNA, the CDR3 is TGCGCCAGCAGCAGCGGACAGTTGGGAGGGGAGCTGTTTTTT.

CDR3 sequence reads: CAISDRDRKMGSSYEQYF. The DNA of the CDR3 is TGTGCCATCAGTGACCGGGACAGGAAAATGGGGAGCTCCTACGAGCAGTACTTC. This chain links TRBV10-3 with TRBJ2-7, with TRBD1 matching 8 bases. J gave up 0 bases and V 3 bases, and 13 bases lay outside the gene matches. The CDR3 has 18 amino acids. Germline assignment: CDR1 ENHRY and CDR2 SYGVKD.

The chain links TRBV6-5 to TRBJ2-7; D remains unclear. The CDR3 is made up of 11 amino acids. CDR1 and CDR2 from the germline V gene are MNHEY and SVGAGI. V was clipped by 4 bases and J by 6 bases, with 7 bases between them. This chain's CDR3 is CASSLSGEQYF. In nucleotides, the CDR3 is TGTGCCAGCAGTTTGAGTGGCGAGCAGTACTTC.

This clone showed up just a few times. The chain joins TRBV19 to TRBJ2-3, with 7 bases that match TRBD1. Germline CDR1 and CDR2: LNHDA and SQIVND (reference sequence). The CDR3 is 15 amino acids. The V gene end was trimmed by 5 bases and the J gene end by 2 bases; junction bases not matched to a gene: 7. Written as DNA, the CDR3 is TGTGCCAGTAGTCCTCAGGGGGTTAACACAGATACGCAGTATTTT. Protein: CASSPQGVNTDTQYF.

V gene TRBV10-3 combines with J gene TRBJ2-7; TRBD1 aligns across 9 bases. CDR3 length equals 14 residues. After removal of 10 bases from V and 1 base from J, the junction contained 8 bases not matched to a gene. Germline CDR1 ENHRY, CDR2 SYGVKD. The CDR3 sequence: CATSGTGWSYEQYF. DNA of the CDR3: TGTGCCACCTCCGGGACAGGGTGGTCCTACGAGCAGTACTTC.

The chain carries TRBV27 and TRBJ2-1; perhaps TRBD2 as D (7 bases). CDR1 and CDR2 (germline): MNHEY, SMNVEV (reference sequence). V was cut by 5 bases and J by 12 bases, with 23 bases left in between. The CDR3 totals 15 residues. CDR3 bases: TGTGCCAGCAGTGAACAGGGACTAAGGTTGGATGGGCAGTTCTTC. Protein: CASSEQGLRLDGQFF.

CDR3 DNA sequence: TGTGCCAGCAGCCCTACAGGGATCGAGCAGTACTTC. It encodes CASSPTGIEQYF. The chain has TRBV9 and TRBJ2-7, with D perhaps matching TRBD1 (6 bases). CDR1 is SGDLS and CDR2 is YYNGEE in the germline V gene. V lost 4 bases and J lost 6, with 11 bases in between. The CDR3 length is 12 residues.

The chain has TRBV27 and TRBJ2-5, with 7 bases aligning to TRBD1. Per the germline V gene, CDR1 is MNHEY and CDR2 is SMNVEV (reference sequence). The trim removed 3 bases at V and 3 bases at J, leaving 4 bases unmatched. The CDR3 length is 14 residues. The CDR3 DNA sequence: TGTGCCAGCAGTTTCCGGGACAGTAAAGAGACCCAGTACTTC. As protein: CASSFRDSKETQYF.

The rearrangement joins TRBV13 to TRBJ1-6; D possibly corresponds to TRBD1 (6 bases). There are 17 residues in the CDR3. V was clipped by 0 bases and J by 4 bases, with 13 bases between them. From germline, CDR1 is PRHDT and CDR2 FYEKMQ (reference sequence). The DNA of the CDR3 is TGTGCCAGCAGCTTAGGCTGGACAGAAAGGTATAATTCACCCCTCCACTTT. This translates into CASSLGWTERYNSPLHF.

The rearrangement uses TRBV5-1 and TRBJ1-5; 8 bases fit TRBD1. V lost 2 bases to trimming and J lost 1 base; unmatched junction nucleotides: 2. Germline V gene sequence: CDR1 SGHRS, CDR2 YFSETQ. The CDR3 runs to 15 residues. The CDR3 protein is CASSLTGGSNQPQHF. Written as DNA, the CDR3 is TGCGCCAGCAGCTTAACAGGGGGAAGCAATCAGCCCCAGCATTTT.

The chain links TRBV5-1 to TRBJ2-1; 10 bases fit TRBD1. The V segment lost 6 bases and the J segment 5 bases; nucleotides outside the gene matches: 5. The CDR3 totals 14 residues. Per the germline V gene, CDR1 is SGHRS and CDR2 is YFSETQ. CDR3 sequence (DNA): TGCGCCAGCAAGGGGACAGGGGCTAACAATGAGCAGTTCTTC. It encodes CASKGTGANNEQFF.

V usage is TRBV9 and J usage is TRBJ1-3; weak D call: TRBD1 (5 bases). CDR1 SGDLS and CDR2 YYNGEE come from the germline V gene. The CDR3 consists of 15 residues. Trimming took off 4 bases at V and 0 bases at J, with 11 bases between the two ends. Here the CDR3 reads CASSPGGYSGNTIYF. The DNA for the CDR3 is TGTGCCAGCAGCCCGGGGGGGTACTCTGGAAACACCATATATTTT.

This clone is a singleton in its sample. The gene calls are TRBV27 and TRBJ1-2; D possibly corresponds to TRBD1 (5 bases). The germline V and J ends were trimmed by 7 bases and 10 bases, with 28 bases remaining between them. The CDR3 consists of 16 residues. Germline loops: CDR1 MNHEY, CDR2 SMNVEV (reference sequence). CDR3 nucleotides: TGTGCCAGCAACCCTTCAATCGGCCCAGGGAGGTCCGACTACACCTTC. Translating it yields CASNPSIGPGRSDYTF.

This clone was detected only once. The genes are TRBV5-4 and TRBJ2-1, with 9 bases matching TRBD1. CDR1 SGHNT and CDR2 YYREEE come from the germline V gene (reference sequence). Trimming took 3 bases from V and 3 from J; bases not matched to a gene: 7. The CDR3 runs 16 residues. The CDR3 DNA is TGTGCCAGCAGCTCCGGGACAGGGATTTACTACAATGAGCAGTTCTTC. Protein sequence: CASSSGTGIYYNEQFF.

CDR3 residues: CASGSGLASIQYF. DNA for the CDR3: TGTGCTAGTGGTTCCGGACTAGCTTCCATTCAGTACTTC. The J gene is TRBJ2-4, the V gene TRBV12-5; TRBD2 matches at 8 bases. V was clipped by 4 bases and J by 9 bases; unmatched bases: 5. This CDR3 contains 13 residues. The germline V gene has CDR1 LGHNT and CDR2 FRNRAP.